Below are 28 T cell receptor beta chains sequenced from a single sample in a study of blood T cell repertoires in COVID-19. Repertoires were generated with immunoSEQ multiplex PCR, while TCRdb's copy carries only in-frame clones and drops some. The table has 240,000 or so clones, roughly 86% seen once. Sequencing used peripheral blood. The receptors originated from an elderly man with acute or convalescent COVID-19.

The chain is built from TRBV6-5 and TRBJ1-1, with 7 bases lining up with TRBD1. CDR3 size: 14 residues. Unmatched junction bases numbered 7, after V lost 2 bases and J lost 7 bases. CDR1 is MNHEY, CDR2 SVGAGI, per germline. CDR3 bases: TGTGCCAGCAGTTACAGGGGGCTCGGGCTTGAAGCTTTCTTT. Amino acid sequence: CASSYRGLGLEAFF.

The V gene is TRBV3-1 (or the pseudogene TRBV3-2), the J gene TRBJ2-7; TRBD2 matches at 10 bases. The CDR3 is 14 amino acids. J was trimmed by 6 bases and V by 10 bases; bases with no gene match: 12. Germline lookup yields CDR1 LGHDT and CDR2 YNNKEL (reference sequence). The CDR3 nucleotides are TGTGCCACCGAGGGAGCGGGAGGGGCCCGCGAGCAGTACTTC. Translated: CATEGAGGAREQYF.

The chain joins TRBV6-1 to TRBJ1-1; D is perhaps TRBD1 (5 bases). V lost 4 bases and J 1 base, leaving 16 bases between the germline ends. The length of the CDR3 is 16 residues. CDR1 is MNHNS and CDR2 is SASEGT in the germline V gene. In DNA, the CDR3 is TGTGCCAGCAGTGCAACACGTTTTCAGGGGAACACTGAAGCTTTCTTT. Translated: CASSATRFQGNTEAFF.

The chain links TRBV19 to TRBJ1-3; no definite D call. Trimming shortened V by 3 bases and J by 0 bases, and 12 bases separated the two germline ends. Germline values: CDR1 LNHDA, CDR2 SQIVND (reference sequence). This CDR3 has 16 amino acids. The CDR3 sequence: CASSMAQAVSGNTIYF. CDR3 sequence (DNA): TGTGCCAGTAGTATGGCGCAGGCAGTCTCTGGAAACACCATATATTTT.

This clone was found a few times. This chain uses TRBV19 with TRBJ1-5, with TRBD1 matching 11 bases. J lost 7 bases, V lost 5 bases, and 7 bases had no gene match. Germline V gene data show CDR1 as LNHDA and CDR2 as SQIVND (reference sequence). The CDR3 has 15 residues. CDR3 DNA: TGTGCCAGTAGTCCAGGACAGGGGGCTGTGCAGCCCCAGCATTTT. This translates into CASSPGQGAVQPQHF.

The chain links TRBV5-1 to TRBJ2-7; possibly TRBD2 for D (6 bases). The CDR3 sequence is 12 residues long. Germline lookup yields CDR1 SGHRS and CDR2 YFSETQ. V was shortened by 6 bases and J by 2 bases, with 9 bases between the two germline ends. The CDR3 nucleotides read TGCGCCAGCAAATCGGGGGCCTACGAGCAGTACTTC. Translating it yields CASKSGAYEQYF.

The chain links TRBV11-2 to TRBJ2-5, with 8 nucleotides matching TRBD2. The CDR3 spans 15 residues. Germline lookup yields CDR1 SGHAT and CDR2 FQNNGV. With V trimmed by 5 bases and J by 4 bases, 9 bases remained unmatched. Here the CDR3 reads CASSPSGSSGETQYF. Written as DNA, the CDR3 is TGTGCCAGCAGCCCAAGCGGGAGCAGTGGAGAGACCCAGTACTTC.

V and J are TRBV19 and TRBJ1-2; D may be TRBD1 (5 bases). The V end lost 7 bases, the J end lost 5 bases, and 17 bases lay between the germline ends. Germline V gene sequence: CDR1 LNHDA, CDR2 SQIVND (reference sequence). This CDR3 comprises 14 residues. DNA of the CDR3: TGTGCCAGTAAGCCCACGGGAGGGACGTATGGCTACACCTTC. This codes for CASKPTGGTYGYTF.

V and J are TRBV29-1 and TRBJ1-2; a weak D match, TRBD1 (5 bases). Germline CDR1 is SQVTM and CDR2 is ANQGSEA. This CDR3 spans 11 amino acids. V was cut by 6 bases and J by 2 bases, with 7 bases left in between. The CDR3 loop is CSVGGNYGYTF. CDR3 nucleotide sequence: TGCAGCGTGGGGGGAAACTATGGCTACACCTTC.

This clone was observed a few times. This chain connects TRBV5-1 to TRBJ1-2, with a weak D call TRBD1 (6 bases). The CDR3 extends over 14 amino acids. Germline values: CDR1 SGHRS, CDR2 YFSETQ. Trimming shortened V by 4 bases and J by 5 bases, and 15 bases separated the two germline ends. CDR3 region: CASSNRDISYGYTF. In DNA form, the CDR3 reads TGCGCCAGCAGCAACCGGGACATCTCGTATGGCTACACCTTC.

The gene calls are TRBV18 and TRBJ2-1, with TRBD2 identical over 12 bases. J gave up 5 bases and V 6 bases, and 5 bases lay outside the gene matches. The CDR3 has 15 residues. In germline, CDR1 is KGHSH, CDR2 LQKENI. As DNA, the CDR3 is TGTGCCAGCTCCCCCACTAGCGGGGGGAACAATGAGCAGTTCTTC. This encodes CASSPTSGGNNEQFF.

The J gene is TRBJ2-5, the V gene TRBV12-3 or TRBV12-4, with 9 bases lining up with TRBD1. The V segment lost 4 bases and the J segment 12 bases; nucleotides outside the gene matches: 6. The CDR3 spans 12 residues. The CDR3 DNA is TGTGCCAGCAGTTCCGGGACAGGGTTGGAGTACTTC. It encodes CASSSGTGLEYF.

Concerning this clone itself: This sample includes further DNA sequences coding for the same CDR3. This chain joins TRBV2 and TRBJ1-1; D possibly corresponds to TRBD1 (5 bases). Germline V gene sequence: CDR1 SNHLY, CDR2 FYNNEI. The CDR3 totals 12 residues. Deletions cut 2 bases from V and 6 bases from J, with 7 bases between. The CDR3: CASSEQGPEAFF. The CDR3 nucleotides are TGTGCCAGCAGTGAACAGGGTCCTGAAGCTTTCTTT.

The V gene is TRBV27, the J gene TRBJ2-2, with 10 bases fitting TRBD1. V was pared by 3 bases and J by 4 bases, with 8 bases of the junction left unmatched. The CDR3 runs 17 residues. CDR1 is MNHEY, CDR2 SMNVEV, per germline (reference sequence). Here the CDR3 reads CASSFWVTGGSTGELFF. The CDR3 nucleotides read TGTGCCAGCAGTTTTTGGGTGACAGGGGGCAGCACCGGGGAGCTGTTTTTT.

V gene TRBV28 combines with J gene TRBJ2-2; D perhaps matches TRBD2 (6 bases). Germline lookup yields CDR1 MDHEN and CDR2 SYDVKM. Trimming left V 3 bases short and J 1 base short, with 24 bases between. The CDR3 loop spans 20 amino acids. CDR3 nucleotides: TGTGCCAGCAGTTTTATTTTTGTCTCCGGGAGACACCTGAACACCGGGGAGCTGTTTTTT. It specifies CASSFIFVSGRHLNTGELFF.

The V and J genes are TRBV11-3 and TRBJ2-7; D is unclear. There are 14 residues in the CDR3. V lost 1 base and J lost 0, with 7 bases in between. The germline gives CDR1 SGHNT, CDR2 YENEEA. DNA for the CDR3: TGTGCCAGCAGCTTAGGTCCAGACTCCTACGAGCAGTACTTC. It encodes CASSLGPDSYEQYF.

The chain links TRBV6-6 to TRBJ1-2; D not certain. Germline loops: CDR1 MNHNY, CDR2 SVGAGI (reference sequence). The V end was cut by 7 bases, the J end by 2 bases, with 14 bases between. This CDR3 contains 14 residues. Here the CDR3 DNA reads TGTGCCAGCAAGCCTCCGGGTTCAAACTATGGCTACACCTTC. It yields the protein CASKPPGSNYGYTF.

About this clone: Sequence at one end of the junction differs from germline and may be a read error. The rearrangement uses TRBV6-5 and TRBJ1-2; perhaps TRBD1 as D (6 bases). Germline values: CDR1 MNHEY, CDR2 SVGAGI. The CDR3 is 13 amino acids. CDR3 nucleotides: TGTGCCCGCAGTTATGGGGGGGCTCGGGGCTACACCTTC. Its protein product is CARSYGGARGYTF.

The V gene is TRBV28, the J gene TRBJ1-4, with TRBD1 matching over 7 bases. CDR1 and CDR2 from the germline V gene are MDHEN and SYDVKM. Germline trimming cut 5 bases from V and 3 bases from J; bases unmatched to any gene: 6. The CDR3 loop spans 15 amino acids. Here the CDR3 reads CASSTPQGANEKLFF. DNA of the CDR3: TGTGCCAGCAGTACCCCCCAGGGGGCTAATGAAAAACTGTTTTTT. The variable domain in full, completed from reference TRBV28 and TRBJ1-4, reads DVKVTQSSRYLVKRTGEKVFLECVQDMDHENMFWYRQDPGLGLRLIYFSYDVKMKEKGDIPEGYSVSREKKERFSLILESASTNQTSMYLCASSTPQGANEKLFFGSGTQLSVL.

CDR3 protein: CASSRQAPETQYF. The CDR3 DNA is TGTGCCAGCAGCCGTCAAGCTCCAGAGACCCAGTACTTC. The genes are TRBV12-3 or TRBV12-4 and TRBJ2-5; D not resolved. The CDR3 loop spans 13 amino acids. Trimming stripped 6 bases from V and 4 bases from J, with 12 bases between.

A few counts support this clone. The chain uses TRBV27 and TRBJ1-1; 7 bases are a match to TRBD1. The junction had 3 bases not matched to a gene; V was cut back by 6 bases and J by 5 bases. CDR1 MNHEY and CDR2 SMNVEV come from the germline V gene (reference sequence). This CDR3 is 12 amino acids long. CDR3 DNA sequence: TGTGCCAGCAGACTACAGGGGACTGAAGCTTTCTTT. Protein: CASRLQGTEAFF.

The rearrangement joins TRBV5-4 to TRBJ1-2, with 10 nucleotides matching TRBD1. CDR1 is SGHNT, CDR2 YYREEE, per germline (reference sequence). J was trimmed by 5 bases and V by 5 bases; bases with no gene match: 6. This CDR3 comprises 14 residues. DNA for the CDR3: TGTGCCAGCAGACTGACAGGGGGCGCTTATGGCTACACCTTC. Protein sequence: CASRLTGGAYGYTF.

CDR3 protein: CASSTTGGGFYAFF. The CDR3 nucleotides are TGTGCCAGTAGTACCACAGGGGGCGGTTTTTATGCTTTCTTT. The rearrangement links TRBV19 to TRBJ1-1, with TRBD1 matching over 9 bases. The CDR3 runs 14 residues. V shed 4 bases, J shed 11 bases, and the junction held 11 bases outside the gene matches. Germline values: CDR1 LNHDA, CDR2 SQIVND (reference sequence).

J is TRBJ1-1 and V is TRBV5-5; maybe TRBD1 (6 bases). The germline gives CDR1 SGHKS, CDR2 YYEKEE (reference sequence). The V end was cut by 6 bases, the J end by 1 base, with 10 bases between. This CDR3 comprises 13 residues. CDR3 coding DNA: TGTGCCAGCAACAGGGTCTGGAACACTGAAGCTTTCTTT. It encodes CASNRVWNTEAFF.

J is TRBJ1-5 and V is TRBV28; perhaps TRBD1 as D (6 bases). The V end lost 4 bases, the J end lost 8 bases, and 15 bases lay between the germline ends. Germline V lookup: CDR1 MDHEN, CDR2 SYDVKM. This CDR3 comprises 14 residues. The CDR3 DNA reads TGTGCCAGCAGTTCTGGGACACGCGTGGAGCCCCAGCATTTT. The encoded protein is CASSSGTRVEPQHF.

The chain joins TRBV10-1 to TRBJ1-3; no clear D gene. Trimming shortened V by 3 bases and J by 2 bases, and 8 bases separated the two germline ends. Germline CDR1 reads WNHNN; CDR2 reads SYGVQD (reference sequence). The CDR3 runs 14 residues. Here the CDR3 reads CASSDGGAGNTIYF. Written as DNA, the CDR3 is TGCGCCAGCAGTGATGGCGGAGCTGGAAACACCATATATTTT.

This chain uses TRBV2 with TRBJ1-4; D unresolved. The ends were cut back, 8 bases at V and 4 bases at J, with 8 bases in the middle. Germline assignment: CDR1 SNHLY and CDR2 FYNNEI. The CDR3 totals 12 residues. This chain's CDR3 is CASRRGNEKLFF. CDR3 sequence (DNA): TGTGCCAGCCGACGGGGTAATGAAAAACTGTTTTTT.

The V call is TRBV6-5, the J call TRBJ1-1; 8 nucleotides agree with TRBD1. The CDR3 covers 14 residues. The germline CDR1 and CDR2 sequences are MNHEY and SVGAGI. V shed 4 bases and J 8 bases; nucleotides not matched to a gene: 9. CDR3 DNA: TGTGCCAGCAGTTCCCTCGGGGGGACAGGAGAAGCTTTCTTT. Translating it yields CASSSLGGTGEAFF.